The clone carrying this TCR beta chain was picked up many times. Antigen specificity is unknown. The CDR3 runs 14 residues. Germline V gene lookup returns CDR1 SGHTA and CDR2 FQGNSA. The V end was cut by 4 bases, the J end by 4 bases, with 13 bases between. TCRdb ran MiXCR on the RT-PCR reads and lists one entry per CDR3 protein. The profile shows about 520,000 distinct CDR3 sequences, less than 7.5% of them singletons. The entry originates in a study of response to subunit inactivated influenza vaccine. Study results and limitations: Only a handful of new T cells, the authors suggested, are recruited with each seasonal influenza vaccination.

The sequencing here drew on PBMCs from blood, taken roughly 24 months after vaccination. This chain uses TRBV7-2 with TRBJ1-2; possibly TRBD1 for D (5 bases). The receptor comes from a man between 45 and 75 years old who received an inactivated influenza vaccine. CDR3 bases: TGTGCCAGCAGCTCGGGACGGAATTTCTATGGCTACACCTTC. Amino acid sequence: CASSSGRNFYGYTF.